The 13 T cell receptor beta chains below all came from one sample that was sequenced in a study of OX40 agonist ivuxolimab in advanced cancers. Clones were read by immunoSEQ multiplex PCR, and TCRdb kept only the in-frame ones, dropping some. The top ten clones hold 26% of a sample with about 28,000 clones, 85% to 95% of them seen once. The material was CD4+ or CD8+ T cells sorted from blood, obtained in a trial of the OX40 agonist ivuxolimab. The source of these receptors is an adult with an advanced solid tumor such as melanoma, head and neck, liver or kidney cancer.

CDR3 coding DNA: TGTGCCAGCAGCCCTTGGGACGGACCCCAAGAGACCCAGTACTTC. This sequence encodes CASSPWDGPQETQYF. The V call is TRBV7-9, the J call TRBJ2-5; D might be TRBD1 or TRBD2, each matching 5 bases. CDR3 length: 15 amino acids. The V end lost 5 bases, the J end lost 1 base, and 14 bases lay between the germline ends. CDR1 and CDR2 from the germline V gene are SEHNR and FQNEAQ (reference sequence). Full variable domain (outside the CDR3, taken from reference TRBV7-9 and TRBJ2-5): DTGVSQNPRHKITKRGQNVTFRCDPISEHNRLYWYRQTLGQGPEFLTYFQNEAQLEKSRLLSDRFSAERPKGSFSTLEIQRTEQGDSAMYLCASSPWDGPQETQYFGPGTRLLVL.

In DNA, the CDR3 is TGCGCCAGCAGTCGACTAGCGGGAGTTCAAGAGACCCAGTACTTC. Its translation is CASSRLAGVQETQYF. The chain links TRBV10-1 to TRBJ2-5; TRBD2 matches at 12 bases. V gave up 5 bases and J gave up 2 bases; unmatched junction bases: 3. The CDR3 spans 15 residues. From germline, CDR1 is WNHNN and CDR2 SYGVQD (reference sequence).

The chain links TRBV11-3 to TRBJ2-7, with 9 bases that match TRBD2. The germline V gene encodes CDR1 SGHNT and CDR2 YENEEA. The CDR3 extends over 15 amino acids. J gave up 4 bases and V 1 base, and 5 bases lay outside the gene matches. CDR3 residues: CASSLVAGDHYEQYF. The CDR3 DNA is TGTGCCAGCAGCTTAGTAGCGGGAGACCATTACGAGCAGTACTTC.

V and J are TRBV9 and TRBJ1-2, with 7 nucleotides matching TRBD1. CDR3 length: 17 residues. Looked up from germline, CDR1 is SGDLS and CDR2 is YYNGEE. J gave up 6 bases and V 0 bases, and 14 bases lay outside the gene matches. The CDR3 is CASSVGLQGWRENGYTF. CDR3 bases: TGTGCCAGCAGCGTAGGGTTACAGGGGTGGAGAGAGAATGGCTACACCTTC.

This chain links TRBV9 with TRBJ1-1, with unresolved D. Germline CDR1 is SGDLS and CDR2 is YYNGEE. The CDR3 extends over 12 amino acids. V lost 4 bases and J lost 1, with 5 bases in between. The CDR3 nucleotides are TGTGCCAGCAGCACAGAGAACACTGAAGCTTTCTTT. Translated: CASSTENTEAFF.

This chain uses TRBV11-2 with TRBJ2-7; 7 bases match TRBD1. This CDR3 is built from 12 residues. CDR1 and CDR2 from the germline V gene are SGHAT and FQNNGV. With V trimmed by 3 bases and J by 6 bases, 2 bases remained unmatched. The CDR3 protein is CASSLTGTEQYF. The CDR3 DNA reads as TGTGCCAGCAGCTTGACAGGGACCGAGCAGTACTTC.

In its sample, this clone was seen a few times. V is TRBV18 and J is TRBJ2-3, with D uncertain. Germline V gene sequence: CDR1 KGHSH, CDR2 LQKENI. The V and J ends lost 1 base and 2 bases respectively, with 4 bases between them. This CDR3 has 13 amino acids. CDR3 sequence reads: CASSPLDTDTQYF. CDR3 nucleotide sequence: TGTGCCAGCTCACCACTCGACACAGATACGCAGTATTTT.

The chain carries TRBV5-1 and TRBJ1-1; D perhaps matches TRBD1 (5 bases). Trimming cost V 1 base and J 4 bases, with 8 bases left between them. The CDR3 contains 13 residues. Germline assignment: CDR1 SGHRS and CDR2 YFSETQ. The CDR3 reads CASSLSGATEAFF. CDR3 DNA: TGCGCCAGCAGCTTGTCCGGGGCCACTGAAGCTTTCTTT.

This clone is medium-sized (0.01 to 0.1%). J is TRBJ2-1 and V is TRBV27; 7 bases fit TRBD2. J gave up 9 bases and V 6 bases, and 11 bases lay outside the gene matches. The germline gives CDR1 MNHEY, CDR2 SMNVEV (reference sequence). The CDR3 loop spans 14 amino acids. CDR3 DNA: TGTGCCAGCAGAGGACTAGTTAATCCGGGTGAGCAGTTCTTC. Translated, it gives CASRGLVNPGEQFF.

The V and J genes are TRBV11-2 and TRBJ2-7; D may be TRBD2 (5 bases). CDR1 and CDR2 from the germline V gene are SGHAT and FQNNGV. The CDR3 spans 12 residues. With 5 bases removed from V and 9 bases from J, the gap between germline ends came to 14 bases. Here the CDR3 DNA reads TGTGCCAGCAGCCCGAACGGGGTTTGGCAGTACTTC. It translates to CASSPNGVWQYF.

The V call is TRBV5-4, the J call TRBJ2-5; D is unclear. The CDR3 is 15 amino acids. Per germline, CDR1 SGHNT and CDR2 YYREEE (reference sequence). The V and J ends lost 0 bases and 1 base respectively, with 10 bases between them. In nucleotides, the CDR3 is TGTGCCAGCAGCTTGGTACAGTCCTCCCAAGAGACCCAGTACTTC. Residues: CASSLVQSSQETQYF.

This clone turned up a few times. The rearrangement links TRBV28 to TRBJ1-4; D gene ambiguous. Germline values: CDR1 MDHEN, CDR2 SYDVKM. The CDR3 consists of 15 residues. V shed 5 bases and J shed 5 bases, with 15 bases lying between them. The CDR3 bases are TGTGCCAGCAGTCAGACAATGAGGCGGAATGAAAAACTGTTTTTT. Translation: CASSQTMRRNEKLFF.

The rearrangement uses TRBV15 and TRBJ2-1, with TRBD2 matching over 9 bases. V shed 0 bases, J shed 8 bases, and the junction held 5 bases outside the gene matches. Per germline, CDR1 LNHNV and CDR2 YYDKDF (reference sequence). This CDR3 has 15 residues. The CDR3 coding sequence is TGTGCCACCAGCAGAGAAGCGGGGGGCACCGATGAGCAGTTCTTC. Protein: CATSREAGGTDEQFF.